The 23 T cell receptor beta chains below were found in one sample sequenced in a study of cytomegalovirus exposure and HLA in healthy donors. PCR involved 60 Vbeta and 13 Jbeta primers. Data came from immunoSEQ multiplex PCR; TCRdb stores just in-frame clones and leaves some out. The table lists approximately 160,000 clones, about 70% of them singletons, with approximately 2.8% in the top ten. Input material: PBMCs. These receptors all come from a woman in her thirties or forties in good health and CMV-seropositive.

The chain is built from TRBV19 and TRBJ1-2; TRBD1 might be the D (5 bases). The CDR3 consists of 13 residues. V lost 6 bases and J 2 bases, leaving 10 bases between the germline ends. The germline gives CDR1 LNHDA, CDR2 SQIVND (reference sequence). CDR3 sequence: CASSPDINYGYTF. In DNA form, the CDR3 reads TGTGCCAGTAGCCCGGACATAAACTATGGCTACACCTTC.

This chain links TRBV27 with TRBJ2-7; TRBD1 matches at 10 bases. CDR1 and CDR2 (germline): MNHEY, SMNVEV (reference sequence). The CDR3 is 17 amino acids. The trim removed 2 bases at V and 3 bases at J, leaving 10 bases unmatched. CDR3 in amino acids: CASSLRQGAEGVYEQYF. The CDR3 DNA reads TGTGCCAGCAGTTTACGACAGGGGGCAGAGGGTGTCTACGAGCAGTACTTC.

This clone was counted only a few times. V and J are TRBV6-5 and TRBJ2-7; 10 nucleotides line up with TRBD2. Germline CDR1 reads MNHEY; CDR2 reads SVGAGI. V trimming: 0 bases; J trimming: 2 bases; junction bases outside the gene matches: 4. The CDR3 totals 16 residues. The CDR3 loop is CASSYSGSGGAYEQYF. CDR3 coding DNA: TGTGCCAGCAGTTACTCGGGAAGCGGGGGGGCCTACGAGCAGTACTTC.

The chain has TRBV6-1 and TRBJ1-5; 9 nucleotides match TRBD1. This CDR3 comprises 14 residues. With 7 bases clipped from V and 0 bases from J, the junction kept 1 base outside the gene matches. Germline V gene lookup returns CDR1 MNHNS and CDR2 SASEGT. The CDR3 region is CASMTGGSNQPQHF. CDR3 bases: TGTGCCAGCATGACAGGGGGTAGCAATCAGCCCCAGCATTTT.

This clone was seen just once. The genes are TRBV7-2 and TRBJ2-2; maybe TRBD2 (5 bases). CDR1 is SGHTA and CDR2 is FQGNSA in the germline V gene. Trimming removed 5 bases from V and 3 bases from J, with 13 bases in between. This CDR3 is built from 15 residues. Written as DNA, the CDR3 is TGTGCCAGCAGCACAACGACGGGATACACCGGGGAGCTGTTTTTT. Translated: CASSTTTGYTGELFF. The whole variable domain, remainder taken from reference TRBV7-2 and TRBJ2-2, is GAGVSQSPSNKVTEKGKDVELRCDPISGHTALYWYRQSLGQGLEFLIYFQGNSAPDKSGLPSDRFSAERTGGSVSTLTIQRTQQEDSAVYLCASSTTTGYTGELFFGEGSRLTVL.

The genes are TRBV28 and TRBJ1-5, with a tentative D call TRBD1 (5 bases). Germline V gene lookup returns CDR1 MDHEN and CDR2 SYDVKM. Trimming took 7 bases from V and 5 from J, leaving 15 bases between them. CDR3 length equals 14 residues. The CDR3 DNA follows: TGTGCCAGCACCAGACCCCAGGGTCATCAGCCCCAGCATTTT. It yields the protein CASTRPQGHQPQHF.

Only one count was recorded for this clone. Relative to the germline gene, one junction end is altered; a read error may explain this. The chain joins TRBV6-5 to TRBJ1-5; D is unresolved. CDR1 and CDR2 (germline): MNHEY, SVGAGI. The CDR3 runs to 15 residues. The CDR3 reads CASSYKGGSNQPQNF. The CDR3 region has the DNA TGTGCCAGCAGTTACAAGGGAGGTAGCAATCAGCCCCAGAATTTT.

This clone came up a few times. The chain has TRBV5-1 and TRBJ1-1; TRBD1 matches at 9 bases. The V and J ends lost 0 bases and 10 bases, in that order; junction bases with no gene match: 4. Per the germline V gene, CDR1 is SGHRS and CDR2 is YFSETQ. This CDR3 has 13 amino acids. CDR3 DNA: TGCGCCAGCAGCTTGGGACAGGGGGTAGGAGCTTTCTTT. This sequence encodes CASSLGQGVGAFF.

The CDR3 DNA sequence: TGTGCCAGCAGCTTATGGGCAGGGCCCAGGGGGGAAGCTTTCTTT. Protein: CASSLWAGPRGEAFF. V gene TRBV7-2 combines with J gene TRBJ1-1, with 7 bases matching TRBD1. The CDR3 has 15 residues. Germline V gene data show CDR1 as SGHTA and CDR2 as FQGNSA. Trimming removed 2 bases from V and 8 bases from J; junction bases left unmatched: 11.

CDR3 sequence (DNA): TGTGCCAGCTCACTCGCCCAGGGATACTCCTACGAGCAGTACTTC. Its protein is CASSLAQGYSYEQYF. The chain couples TRBV18 to TRBJ2-7; D may be TRBD1 (5 bases). This CDR3 comprises 15 residues. With 4 bases removed from V and 0 bases from J, the gap between germline ends came to 13 bases. Germline V gene sequence: CDR1 KGHSH, CDR2 LQKENI.

Remarks on this clone: An end of the junction differs from the germline gene, which may be a read error. The rearrangement joins TRBV28 to TRBJ1-2; TRBD1 aligns across 8 bases. Germline V CDR1 and CDR2: MDHEN, SYDVKM. The CDR3 sequence is 15 residues long. CDR3 in amino acids: CASSSTPGQGGGYPF. The CDR3 bases are TGTGCCAGCAGTTCTACCCCCGGACAGGGTGGTGGCTACCCCTTC.

The chain couples TRBV5-1 to TRBJ2-1; 15 nucleotides line up with TRBD2. Germline assignment: CDR1 SGHRS and CDR2 YFSETQ. The junction had 3 bases not matched to a gene; V was cut back by 0 bases and J by 8 bases. The CDR3 has 16 residues. The CDR3 bases are TGCGCCAGCAGCTTGGGGACTAGCGGGGGGGCCCATGAGCAGTTCTTC. Translating gives CASSLGTSGGAHEQFF.

This clone was detected only a few times. V gene TRBV4-3 combines with J gene TRBJ2-7, with TRBD2 matching 10 bases. J gave up 7 bases and V 3 bases, and 15 bases lay outside the gene matches. The CDR3 consists of 17 residues. CDR1 is LGHNA, CDR2 YSLEER, per germline. CDR3 sequence reads: CASSQVPPAGGPREQYF. The CDR3 bases are TGCGCCAGCAGCCAGGTTCCCCCAGCGGGAGGGCCGAGAGAGCAGTACTTC.

The gene calls are TRBV19 and TRBJ1-4, with a weak D call TRBD1 (5 bases). The CDR3 contains 14 residues. Per the germline V gene, CDR1 is LNHDA and CDR2 is SQIVND (reference sequence). V lost 6 bases and J lost 0, with 8 bases in between. The CDR3 DNA reads TGTGCCAGTAGGGGGCCCGCAACTAATGAAAAACTGTTTTTT. Its protein is CASRGPATNEKLFF.

The genes are TRBV27 and TRBJ1-2; D not resolved. CDR3 length: 16 residues. Germline loops: CDR1 MNHEY, CDR2 SMNVEV (reference sequence). Trimming removed 4 bases from V and 2 bases from J, with 17 bases in between. CDR3 loop: CASSSAGQSGNYGYTF. The CDR3 nucleotides read TGTGCCAGCAGTTCGGCAGGCCAGTCAGGAAACTATGGCTACACCTTC.

The chain carries TRBV5-8 and TRBJ2-7; D gene uncertain. CDR1 SGHTS and CDR2 YDEGEE come from the germline V gene. This CDR3 contains 13 residues. V lost 7 bases and J 2 bases, leaving 13 bases between the germline ends. The chain's CDR3 is CASATTPTYEQYF. The CDR3 bases are TGTGCCAGCGCCACGACTCCCACCTACGAGCAGTACTTC.

In its sample, this clone was seen a few times. The V call is TRBV6-5, the J call TRBJ2-3, with 10 bases aligning to TRBD2. The germline CDR1 and CDR2 sequences are MNHEY and SVGAGI. V gave up 4 bases and J gave up 4 bases; unmatched junction bases: 8. CDR3 size: 16 residues. The CDR3 loop reads CASSLGLAPSPDTQYF. Here the CDR3 DNA reads TGTGCCAGCAGTTTGGGACTAGCGCCGTCGCCAGATACGCAGTATTTT.

The chain carries TRBV27 and TRBJ2-7; 9 nucleotides align to TRBD1. Germline V gene sequence: CDR1 MNHEY, CDR2 SMNVEV (reference sequence). Trimming removed 0 bases from V and 2 bases from J; junction bases left unmatched: 5. There are 16 residues in the CDR3. In DNA, the CDR3 is TGTGCCAGCAGTTTATCCCCCGGGACAGGGACCTACGAGCAGTACTTC. It codes for CASSLSPGTGTYEQYF.

This chain uses TRBV4-3 with TRBJ2-3; possibly TRBD2 for D (6 bases). Germline CDR1 reads LGHNA; CDR2 reads YSLEER. V was shortened by 1 base and J by 6 bases, with 11 bases between the two germline ends. The CDR3 contains 14 residues. This CDR3 is CASSQAGLWDTQYF. The CDR3 DNA follows: TGCGCCAGCAGCCAAGCGGGACTTTGGGATACGCAGTATTTT.

The V call is TRBV6-1, the J call TRBJ2-7, with a weak D call TRBD2 (6 bases). The CDR3 is 15 residues long. Trimming shortened V by 4 bases and J by 0 bases, and 13 bases separated the two germline ends. Germline loops: CDR1 MNHNS, CDR2 SASEGT. The CDR3 is CASSVAGTVSYEQYF. As DNA, the CDR3 is TGTGCCAGCAGTGTGGCCGGGACTGTCTCCTACGAGCAGTACTTC.

This clone was seen a handful of times. This chain joins TRBV7-3 and TRBJ2-2; TRBD1 is a possible D gene (6 bases). The CDR3 consists of 17 residues. Deletions cut 2 bases from V and 3 bases from J, with 16 bases between. Germline V gene lookup returns CDR1 SGHTA and CDR2 FQGTGA. CDR3 bases: TGTGCCAGCAGCTTATTATCAGGGGCGTCCGACACCGGGGAGCTGTTTTTT. Protein product: CASSLLSGASDTGELFF.

The chain recombines TRBV2 with TRBJ2-1; TRBD2 agrees at 13 bases. Germline trimming cut 7 bases from V and 5 bases from J; bases unmatched to any gene: 5. Germline values: CDR1 SNHLY, CDR2 FYNNEI. The CDR3 runs 15 residues. For the CDR3, the DNA is TGTGCCAGCATCTTCGGACTAGCGGGGGACAATGAGCAGTTCTTC. Amino acid sequence: CASIFGLAGDNEQFF.

V is TRBV7-2 and J is TRBJ2-1, with 7 bases lining up with TRBD1. The V segment lost 5 bases and the J segment 7 bases; nucleotides outside the gene matches: 5. The germline CDR1 and CDR2 sequences are SGHTA and FQGNSA. This CDR3 has 13 residues. DNA for the CDR3: TGTGCCAGCAGCACGAGACAGGGAAATGAGCAGTTCTTC. It specifies CASSTRQGNEQFF.